Described below is a single T cell receptor (beta chain) sequence and its context. Its antigen remains unidentified. This sample was taken from a study of T cell responses to AZD1222 COVID-19 vaccine. Study-level points and caveats: Clonal diversity may have been underestimated in mostly white British donors. Vaccine-associated CD4 TCRs ranged over spike, dominating at 160-218 and 743-854.

Looked up from germline, CDR1 is LGHNA and CDR2 is YSLEER. The V end was cut by 0 bases, the J end by 2 bases, with 10 bases between. The CDR3 extends over 15 amino acids. Assay: immunoSEQ multiplex PCR; the TCRdb copy retains only in-frame clones and omits some. The sample lists 95,000 or so clones, 85% to 90% seen once, with around 3.5% in the top ten. This sequence was found in an adult in good health. The rearrangement joins TRBV4-3 to TRBJ1-2; TRBD1 is a possible D gene (5 bases). The source was peripheral blood, collected on day 0 of AZD1222 vaccination. In nucleotides, the CDR3 is TGCGCCAGCAGCCAAGAGGTGGGGGTCAACTATGGCTACACCTTC. Translation gives CASSQEVGVNYGYTF.